The 20 T cell receptor beta chains below come from one sample, sequenced in a study of CD8 T cells in Susac syndrome. The authors reverse transcribed about 0.5 to 1 ug RNA with random hexamers. TCRdb reprocessed the immunoSEQ multiplex PCR reads with MiXCR, giving one entry per CDR3 protein. The sample contains about 84,000 distinct CDR3 sequences, 90% to 95% of which appear only once. Source material: CD8+ T cells from PBMCs. The receptor set was obtained from a human donor in good health.

The chain recombines TRBV13 with TRBJ1-1; D remains ambiguous. V was cut by 1 base and J by 1 base, with 7 bases left in between. Germline CDR1 reads PRHDT; CDR2 reads FYEKMQ (reference sequence). The length of the CDR3 is 14 residues. In DNA, the CDR3 is TGTGCCAGCAGCTTAGCTGACGGGAACACTGAAGCTTTCTTT. This translates into CASSLADGNTEAFF.

V usage is TRBV30 and J usage is TRBJ2-7; D is unclear. V was shortened by 0 bases and J by 0 bases, with 3 bases between the two germline ends. CDR3 length: 12 residues. Germline values: CDR1 GTSNPN, CDR2 SVGIG (reference sequence). This CDR3 reads CAWSVLSYEQYF. The CDR3, as DNA: TGTGCCTGGAGTGTACTCTCCTACGAGCAGTACTTC.

The rearrangement uses TRBV27 and TRBJ2-5; D unclear. This CDR3 is built from 16 residues. The germline V gene has CDR1 MNHEY and CDR2 SMNVEV (reference sequence). V lost 1 base to trimming and J lost 2 bases, with 14 bases between them. In DNA, the CDR3 is TGTGCCAGCAGTTTATTGGCCGGGTTGGGGCAAGAGACCCAGTACTTC. Its translation: CASSLLAGLGQETQYF.

The V and J genes are TRBV5-1 and TRBJ2-1; 11 bases align to TRBD2. Germline V lookup: CDR1 SGHRS, CDR2 YFSETQ. The CDR3 has 17 residues. Unmatched junction bases numbered 11, after V lost 2 bases and J lost 7 bases. CDR3 protein: CASSLLRQLAGGNEQFF. The CDR3 region has the DNA TGCGCCAGCAGCTTACTCCGGCAGCTAGCGGGGGGAAATGAGCAGTTCTTC.

The chain links TRBV11-2 to TRBJ2-3, with D perhaps being TRBD1 or TRBD2 (6 bases each). Germline lookup yields CDR1 SGHAT and CDR2 FQNNGV. This CDR3 comprises 15 residues. The V gene lost 6 bases and the J gene lost 2 bases, with 15 bases spanning the gap. CDR3 coding DNA: TGTGCCAGCAGTATAGGGGGGCTAGACACAGATACGCAGTATTTT. As protein: CASSIGGLDTDTQYF.

DNA for the CDR3: TGCGCCAGCAGCAATACCGGACAAGCCTATGGCTACACCTTC. It encodes CASSNTGQAYGYTF. The chain couples TRBV4-1 to TRBJ1-2; D possibly corresponds to TRBD1 (5 bases). This CDR3 has 14 amino acids. Trimming pared 5 bases from V and 4 bases from J, leaving 14 bases between. Germline V gene data show CDR1 as MGHRA and CDR2 as YSYEKL.

This clonotype occurred a few times. The chain couples TRBV5-6 to TRBJ2-7; 11 bases match TRBD1. J was trimmed by 2 bases and V by 4 bases; bases with no gene match: 2. CDR1 and CDR2 (germline): SGHDT, YYEEEE. CDR3 length equals 14 residues. Here the CDR3 reads CASSTGQGAYEQYF. In DNA form, the CDR3 reads TGTGCCAGCAGCACGGGACAGGGGGCCTACGAGCAGTACTTC.

This chain joins TRBV13 and TRBJ2-7; 14 bases align to TRBD2. Trimming cost V 7 bases and J 3 bases; bases outside gene matches: 11. This CDR3 is 17 amino acids long. Germline V gene lookup returns CDR1 PRHDT and CDR2 FYEKMQ (reference sequence). CDR3 in amino acids: CASTGLAGGSGDYEQYF. For the CDR3, the DNA is TGTGCCAGCACCGGACTAGCGGGGGGAAGTGGAGACTACGAGCAGTACTTC.

The genes are TRBV6-5 and TRBJ2-2; D may correspond to TRBD1 or TRBD2 (5 bases each). Trimming removed 2 bases from V and 3 bases from J, with 7 bases in between. The CDR3 sequence is 14 residues long. Germline lookup yields CDR1 MNHEY and CDR2 SVGAGI. The chain's CDR3 is CASSYRGDTGELFF. The DNA for the CDR3 is TGTGCCAGCAGTTACAGGGGAGACACCGGGGAGCTGTTTTTT.

The genes are TRBV12-5 and TRBJ1-4; perhaps TRBD1 as D (5 bases). CDR1 LGHNT and CDR2 FRNRAP come from the germline V gene. This CDR3 has 16 amino acids. Trimming left V 3 bases short and J 4 bases short, with 15 bases between. The CDR3 loop is CASGFLLGAHNEKLFF. CDR3 coding DNA: TGTGCTAGTGGTTTTCTACTTGGGGCCCATAATGAAAAACTGTTTTTT.

In DNA, the CDR3 is TGTGCCAGCAGCTTAGTAAAAGCGGGGACTAGCAGCCCGTATTTT. It encodes CASSLVKAGTSSPYF. The chain uses TRBV7-9 and TRBJ2-3; TRBD2 matches 9 bases. The CDR3 sequence is 15 residues long. In germline, CDR1 is SEHNR, CDR2 FQNEAQ (reference sequence). With V trimmed by 1 base and J by 14 bases, 13 bases remained unmatched.

V usage is TRBV27 and J usage is TRBJ2-2; D could derive from TRBD1 or TRBD2 (5 bases each). The CDR3 length is 13 residues. Germline lookup yields CDR1 MNHEY and CDR2 SMNVEV (reference sequence). The V end was cut by 3 bases, the J end by 6 bases, with 8 bases between. CDR3 amino acids: CASSFSGPGELFF. DNA for the CDR3: TGTGCCAGCAGTTTCTCGGGGCCCGGGGAGCTGTTTTTT.

The chain uses TRBV19 and TRBJ1-2; tentative D call: TRBD1 (6 bases). Germline V gene data show CDR1 as LNHDA and CDR2 as SQIVND (reference sequence). The CDR3 length is 14 residues. V lost 3 bases, J lost 5 bases, and 13 bases lay in between. The CDR3 sequence is CASSIGGAWYGYTF. The CDR3 DNA reads as TGTGCCAGTAGTATCGGGGGCGCTTGGTATGGCTACACCTTC.

The V call is TRBV28, the J call TRBJ1-5; D uncertain. CDR1 is MDHEN and CDR2 is SYDVKM in the germline V gene. There are 16 residues in the CDR3. Trimming removed 6 bases from V and 2 bases from J, with 17 bases in between. CDR3 amino acids: CASSFLGRWGNQPQHF. The CDR3 DNA reads as TGTGCCAGCAGCTTCCTTGGGAGATGGGGCAATCAGCCCCAGCATTTT. The full variable domain, rest sourced from reference TRBV28 and TRBJ1-5, is DVKVTQSSRYLVKRTGEKVFLECVQDMDHENMFWYRQDPGLGLRLIYFSYDVKMKEKGDIPEGYSVSREKKERFSLILESASTNQTSMYLCASSFLGRWGNQPQHFGDGTRLSIL.

The chain has TRBV19 and TRBJ2-7; D may correspond to TRBD1 or TRBD2 (5 bases each). The V end lost 5 bases, the J end lost 6 bases, and 14 bases lay between the germline ends. CDR3 length: 13 residues. Germline V gives CDR1 LNHDA, CDR2 SQIVND (reference sequence). The CDR3 is CASSLSGTLEQYF. CDR3 DNA sequence: TGTGCCAGTAGTTTATCAGGGACCCTCGAGCAGTACTTC.

This sequence joins TRBV28 and TRBJ2-1, with D perhaps TRBD1 (6 bases). Germline lookup yields CDR1 MDHEN and CDR2 SYDVKM. This CDR3 has 14 residues. Between the trimmed V and J ends, which lost 6 bases and 5 bases, there was a span of 14 bases. CDR3 sequence: CASSPPTGNNEQFF. CDR3 DNA: TGTGCCAGCAGCCCCCCGACAGGAAACAATGAGCAGTTCTTC.

The chain links TRBV7-9 to TRBJ1-5; 9 bases agree with TRBD1. This CDR3 is 15 amino acids long. The germline V gene encodes CDR1 SEHNR and CDR2 FQNEAQ (reference sequence). J gave up 4 bases and V 3 bases, and 4 bases lay outside the gene matches. DNA for the CDR3: TGTGCCAGCAGCTTCGACGACAGGGGGAATCAGCCCCAGCATTTT. Encoded protein: CASSFDDRGNQPQHF. Combining the CDR3 with reference TRBV7-9 and TRBJ1-5 gives the whole variable domain DTGVSQNPRHKITKRGQNVTFRCDPISEHNRLYWYRQTLGQGPEFLTYFQNEAQLEKSRLLSDRFSAERPKGSFSTLEIQRTEQGDSAMYLCASSFDDRGNQPQHFGDGTRLSIL.

The rearrangement links TRBV5-4 to TRBJ2-3; 10 bases are shared with TRBD2. Trimming removed 6 bases from V and 4 bases from J; junction bases left unmatched: 5. This CDR3 has 14 residues. CDR1 SGHNT and CDR2 YYREEE come from the germline V gene (reference sequence). In DNA, the CDR3 is TGTGCCAGCAACCTAGCGGGGGTAGCAGATACGCAGTATTTT. This translates into CASNLAGVADTQYF. Complete variable domain (other parts from reference TRBV5-4 and TRBJ2-3): ETGVTQSPTHLIKTRGQQVTLRCSSQSGHNTVSWYQQALGQGPQFIFQYYREEENGRGNFPPRFSGLQFPNYSSELNVNALELDDSALYLCASNLAGVADTQYFGPGTRLTVL.

This rearrangement joins TRBV15 to TRBJ2-7, with D unresolved. V gave up 0 bases and J gave up 6 bases, with 9 bases separating them. The CDR3 runs 13 residues. Germline V gene sequence: CDR1 LNHNV, CDR2 YYDKDF (reference sequence). The CDR3: CATSRDRGSEQYF. In nucleotides, the CDR3 is TGTGCCACCAGCAGAGATCGAGGATCCGAGCAGTACTTC.

The chain has TRBV6-6 and TRBJ2-7, with a tentative D call TRBD2 (5 bases). V lost 9 bases and J 4 bases, leaving 19 bases between the germline ends. The CDR3 length is 14 residues. CDR1 and CDR2 (germline): MNHNY, SVGAGI (reference sequence). For the CDR3, the DNA is TGTGCCAGTGGAGGACTCTCTAAATGGTACGAGCAGTACTTC. This gives the protein CASGGLSKWYEQYF.